The entry below gives a single TCR beta chain sequence along with its context. The sample comes from a study of blood T cells in healthy people across ages. PCR was performed a second time for roughly 7 to 12 cycles using a sample-barcoded 5' primer and a J-beta primer mix. TCRdb analysed the 5' RACE reads with MiXCR anew, one entry per CDR3 protein. The profile shows approximately 1,000,000 distinct CDR3 sequences, around 43% of them singletons. Trimming shortened V by 8 bases and J by 1 base, and 9 bases separated the two germline ends. The CDR3 has 13 amino acids. Sequenced material: blood. The source of this sequence is a woman aged 60-70 years in good health. The chain has TRBV12-3 or TRBV12-4 and TRBJ2-1; D might be TRBD1 (6 bases). The CDR3 bases are TGTGCCAGCGCGGACAGATCCTACAATGAGCAGTTCTTC. This translates into CASADRSYNEQFF.